The entry that follows covers one T cell receptor (beta chain) sequence. The data stem from a study of CD8 T cells in Susac syndrome. The RNA, 0.5 to 1 ug, was put through reverse transcription using random hexamers. TCRdb reanalysed the immunoSEQ multiplex PCR reads using MiXCR and keeps one entry per CDR3 protein. The sample lists more than 95,000 distinct CDR3 sequences, 90% to 95% occurring once. The receptor comes from a human donor with multiple sclerosis. The sequenced sample was CD4+ T cells from PBMCs.

CDR3 coding DNA: TGTGCCAGCAGTCAGACAGGGGGTCAGTCACCCCTCCACTTT. Its translation is CASSQTGGQSPLHF. The rearrangement links TRBV12-3 or TRBV12-4 to TRBJ1-6, with 9 bases aligning to TRBD1. The V and J ends lost 5 bases and 10 bases, in that order; junction bases with no gene match: 6. CDR3 length: 14 amino acids.